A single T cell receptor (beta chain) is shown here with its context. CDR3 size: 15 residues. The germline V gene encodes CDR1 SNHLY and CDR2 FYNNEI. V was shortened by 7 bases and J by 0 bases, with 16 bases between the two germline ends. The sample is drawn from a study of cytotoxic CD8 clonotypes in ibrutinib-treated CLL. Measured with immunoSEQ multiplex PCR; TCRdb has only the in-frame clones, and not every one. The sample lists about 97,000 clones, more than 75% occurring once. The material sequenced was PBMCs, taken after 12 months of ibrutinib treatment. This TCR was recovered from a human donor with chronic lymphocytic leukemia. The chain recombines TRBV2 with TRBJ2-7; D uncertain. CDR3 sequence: CASTVDSARSYEQYF. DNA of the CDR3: TGTGCCAGCACCGTCGACTCGGCACGCTCCTACGAGCAGTACTTC.